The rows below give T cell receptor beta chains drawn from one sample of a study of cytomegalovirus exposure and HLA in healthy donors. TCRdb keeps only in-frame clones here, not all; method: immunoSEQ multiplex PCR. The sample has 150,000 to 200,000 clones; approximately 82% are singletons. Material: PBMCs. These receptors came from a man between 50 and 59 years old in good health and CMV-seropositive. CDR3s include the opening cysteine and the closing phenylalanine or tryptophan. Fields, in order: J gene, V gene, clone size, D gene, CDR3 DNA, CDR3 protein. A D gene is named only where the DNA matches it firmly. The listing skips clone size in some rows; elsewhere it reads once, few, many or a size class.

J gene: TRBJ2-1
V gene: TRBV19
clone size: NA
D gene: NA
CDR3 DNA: TGTGCCAGCCAGGGGCCCTACTACAATGAGCAGTTCTTC
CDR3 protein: CASQGPYYNEQFF

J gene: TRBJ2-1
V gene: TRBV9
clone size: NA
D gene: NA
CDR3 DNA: TGTGCCAGCAGCGCCATCCGGGGATCTCGGGGGAATGAGCAGTTCTTC
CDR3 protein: CASSAIRGSRGNEQFF

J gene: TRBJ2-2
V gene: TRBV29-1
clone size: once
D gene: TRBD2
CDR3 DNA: TGCAGCGTGGATAGCGGGGGGGCCTTGAACGGGGAGCTGTTTTTT
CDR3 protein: CSVDSGGALNGELFF

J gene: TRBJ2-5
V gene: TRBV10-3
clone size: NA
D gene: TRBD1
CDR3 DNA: TGTGCCATCACTGGGACAGGGACACAAGAGACCCAGTACTTC
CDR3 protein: CAITGTGTQETQYF

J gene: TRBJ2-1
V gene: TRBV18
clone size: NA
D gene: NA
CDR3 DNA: TGTGCCAGCTCAGGATGGACAGTGAGCTCCTACAATGAGCAGTTCTTC
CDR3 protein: CASSGWTVSSYNEQFF

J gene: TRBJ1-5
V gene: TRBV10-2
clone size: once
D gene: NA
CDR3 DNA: TGCGCCAGCAGAGACTTTAGCAATCAGCCCCAGCATTTT
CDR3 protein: CASRDFSNQPQHF

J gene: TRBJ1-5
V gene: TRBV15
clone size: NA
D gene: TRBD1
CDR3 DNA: TGTGCCACCAGCAGGAGGGCAGACAGGGGCCGGTCCCAGCATTTT
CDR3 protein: CATSRRADRGRSQHF

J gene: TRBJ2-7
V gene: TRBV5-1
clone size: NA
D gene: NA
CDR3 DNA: TGCGCCAGCAGCTTGGGGGCCGATCGCGAGCAGTACTTC
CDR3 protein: CASSLGADREQYF

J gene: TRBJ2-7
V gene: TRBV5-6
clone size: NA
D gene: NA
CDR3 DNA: TGTGCCAGCAGCTTGGGTGTCAGGGCCCGCAAACCCTACGAGCAGTACTTC
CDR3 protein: CASSLGVRARKPYEQYF

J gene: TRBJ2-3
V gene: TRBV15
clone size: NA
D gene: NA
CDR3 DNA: TGTGCCACCAGCACAGACGTCGCGGGAAAAAGATCAGATACGCAGTATTTT
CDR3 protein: CATSTDVAGKRSDTQYF

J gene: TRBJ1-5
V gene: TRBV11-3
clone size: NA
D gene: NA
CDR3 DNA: TGTGCCAGCAGCCTCAATCAGCCCCAGCATTTT
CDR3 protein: CASSLNQPQHF

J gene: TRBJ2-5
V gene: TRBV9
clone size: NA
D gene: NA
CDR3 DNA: TGTGCCAGCAGCGTAGGGTCAGCGGGTCGAGGGGAGACCCAGTACTTC
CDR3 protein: CASSVGSAGRGETQYF

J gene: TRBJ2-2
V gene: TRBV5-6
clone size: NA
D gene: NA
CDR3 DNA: TGTGCCAGCAGCCCCCTAACCCCTCTAGACGGGGACACCGGGGAGCTGTTTTTT
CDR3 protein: CASSPLTPLDGDTGELFF

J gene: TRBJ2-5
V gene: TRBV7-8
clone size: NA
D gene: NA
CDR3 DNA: TGTGCCAGCAGCTGGGACTTCCTGGGAGAGACCCAGTACTTC
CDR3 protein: CASSWDFLGETQYF

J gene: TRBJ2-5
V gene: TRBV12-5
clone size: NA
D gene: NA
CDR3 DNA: TGTGCTAGTGGTTTGGCGGGGGGCATACAAGAGACCCAGTACTTC
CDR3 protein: CASGLAGGIQETQYF

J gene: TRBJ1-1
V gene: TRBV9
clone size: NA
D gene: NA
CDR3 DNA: TGTGCCAGCAGCGTAGACCCGACTAAGGAGGCTTTCTTT
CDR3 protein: CASSVDPTKEAFF

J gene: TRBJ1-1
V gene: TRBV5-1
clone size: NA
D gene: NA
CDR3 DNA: TGCGCCAGCAGCTTGGTCGCAGGGGTGAACACTGAAGCTTTCTTT
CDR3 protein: CASSLVAGVNTEAFF

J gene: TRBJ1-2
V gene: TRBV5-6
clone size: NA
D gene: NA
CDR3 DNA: TGTGCCAGCAGCTTGGCCCAATTACCACCGGGCTATGGCTACACCTTC
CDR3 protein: CASSLAQLPPGYGYTF

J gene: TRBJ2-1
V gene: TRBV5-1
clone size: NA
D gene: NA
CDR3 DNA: TGCGCCAGCAGCTTACGGGAGAGGTATAGTGAGCAGTTCTTC
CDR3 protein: CASSLRERYSEQFF

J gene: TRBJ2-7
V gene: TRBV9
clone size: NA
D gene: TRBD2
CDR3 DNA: TGTGCCAGCAGCGTAGCTGCGGGGGGTTCCTACGAGCAGTACTTC
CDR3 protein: CASSVAAGGSYEQYF

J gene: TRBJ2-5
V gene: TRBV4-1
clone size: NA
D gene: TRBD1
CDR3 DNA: TGCGCCAGCAGCCAAGAATACAGGGGGCCCCAAGAGACCCAGTACTTC
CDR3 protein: CASSQEYRGPQETQYF

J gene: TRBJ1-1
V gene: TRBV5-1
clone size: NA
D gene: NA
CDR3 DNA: TGCGCCAGCAGCTCCTACCGGACGGGAACTGAAGCTTTCTTT
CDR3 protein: CASSSYRTGTEAFF

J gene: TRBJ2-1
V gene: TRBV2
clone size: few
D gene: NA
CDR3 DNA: TGTGCCAGCAGTGAGAGGACAGTAGGGTCCTCCTACAATGAGCAGTTCTTC
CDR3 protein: CASSERTVGSSYNEQFF